This entry lists 8 T cell receptor beta chains sequenced from one sample in a study of cytomegalovirus exposure and HLA in healthy donors. Here immunoSEQ multiplex PCR was the method, and the copy in TCRdb shows in-frame clones only, minus some. The sample has some 260,000 clones, 90% seen once. The specimen was PBMCs. These receptor sequences come from a woman in her twenties or thirties in good health and CMV-seronegative.

This clone appeared once. The J gene is TRBJ2-1, the V gene TRBV5-1; 9 bases align to TRBD1. J lost 4 bases, V lost 4 bases, and 3 bases had no gene match. Germline CDR1 is SGHRS and CDR2 is YFSETQ. The CDR3 runs to 14 residues. CDR3 DNA sequence: TGCGCCAGCAGCGGGGACAGGGCTTACAATGAGCAGTTCTTC. It yields the protein CASSGDRAYNEQFF.

The chain employs TRBV11-2 and TRBJ1-1; D may be TRBD1 (5 bases). Trimming cost V 1 base and J 4 bases, with 10 bases left between them. The CDR3 is 14 amino acids. CDR1 and CDR2 from the germline V gene are SGHAT and FQNNGV. This chain's CDR3 is CASSLVGVGTEAFF. The CDR3 coding sequence is TGTGCCAGCAGCTTAGTAGGGGTCGGCACTGAAGCTTTCTTT.

The CDR3 DNA follows: TGTGCCAGCAGTGAAGCAGGCGGGGGGCTCAATGAGCAGTTCTTC. Translated: CASSEAGGGLNEQFF. The chain has TRBV6-1 and TRBJ2-1, with 8 bases lining up with TRBD2. CDR3 size: 15 residues. J lost 6 bases, V lost 0 bases, and 4 bases had no gene match. CDR1 and CDR2 from the germline V gene are MNHNS and SASEGT.

The chain employs TRBV7-8 and TRBJ1-5; TRBD1 is a possible D gene (6 bases). The CDR3 is 14 amino acids. CDR1 is SGHVS and CDR2 is FQNEAQ in the germline V gene. V was clipped by 6 bases and J by 4 bases, with 13 bases between them. The CDR3 loop reads CASRDTRGNQPQHF. CDR3 DNA sequence: TGTGCCAGCAGGGATACAAGGGGGAATCAGCCCCAGCATTTT.

The chain combines TRBV28 with TRBJ2-1; the match to TRBD2 covers 8 bases. J was trimmed by 2 bases and V by 3 bases; bases with no gene match: 3. Germline loops: CDR1 MDHEN, CDR2 SYDVKM. The CDR3 contains 15 residues. This chain's CDR3 is CASSFRGRTYNEQFF. The CDR3 nucleotides are TGTGCCAGCAGTTTTCGCGGGAGGACCTACAATGAGCAGTTCTTC.

J is TRBJ2-2 and V is TRBV21-1; the table's D gene call, TRBD1, was not cross checked with the DNA. TRBV21-1 is a listed pseudogene. The CDR3 loop spans 13 amino acids. CDR3 residues: CASSSQYAGELFF. The CDR3 DNA is TGTGCCAGCAGCAGCCAGTATGCCGGGGAGCTGTTTTTT.

J is TRBJ2-2 and V is TRBV19, with 7 nucleotides matching TRBD1. CDR1 LNHDA and CDR2 SQIVND come from the germline V gene (reference sequence). This CDR3 has 14 residues. V was pared by 2 bases and J by 6 bases, with 3 bases of the junction left unmatched. CDR3 protein: CASSITGVAGELFF. In DNA, the CDR3 is TGTGCCAGTAGTATAACAGGGGTCGCCGGGGAGCTGTTTTTT. Supplemented by reference TRBV19 and TRBJ2-2, the full variable domain reads DGGITQSPKYLFRKEGQNVTLSCEQNLNHDAMYWYRQDPGQGLRLIYYSQIVNDFQKGDIAEGYSVSREKKESFPLTVTSAQKNPTAFYLCASSITGVAGELFFGEGSRLTVL.

This clone was counted once. The rearrangement joins TRBV27 to TRBJ2-1, with TRBD2 matching 11 bases. V lost 6 bases and J lost 6; bases outside the gene matches: 7. The CDR3 runs to 15 residues. CDR1 and CDR2 from the germline V gene are MNHEY and SMNVEV (reference sequence). The CDR3 DNA reads TGTGCCAGCAGCTCATCTAGCGGGAGGCCCAATGAGCAGTTCTTC. Its translation: CASSSSSGRPNEQFF.